This T cell receptor (beta chain) is drawn from a study of vaccination effects on CD4 cells after COVID-19. In the study overall: Two doses of BNT162b2 or mRNA-1273 vaccine were administered to participants. Vaccination followed sampling of two convalescent patients by 16 days and one week respectively.

Profiling relied on immunoSEQ multiplex PCR, and the TCRdb table lists in-frame clones only, not all of them. The sample records tens of thousands of clones, nearly 75% being singletons. Pools of viral peptides were used by the ViraFEST assay to expand antigen-specific CD4+ T cells ahead of sequencing. CD4+ T cell isolation took place after less than 13 days of culture. PCR showed that the person got SARS-CoV-2 infection at some point between March and December 2020. PBMC were cultured at about 2 million per well with 10 IU/ml IL-2 and around 10 ug/ml peptides. Cells had half their medium changed to IL-2 medium on days 3 and 7. Concerning this clone itself: The antigen is not known.

This specimen consisted of CD4+ T cells from PBMCs cultured with a peptide pool, obtained before COVID-19 vaccination. The source is a human donor who had a prior SARS-CoV-2 infection.

The CDR3 protein is CASSYSLNNEQFF. CDR3 nucleotides: TGTGCCAGCAGTTACTCTCTAAACAATGAGCAGTTCTTC. J is TRBJ2-1 and V is TRBV6-5; D gene unclear. Germline loops: CDR1 MNHEY, CDR2 SVGAGI. The CDR3 contains 13 residues. V was shortened by 0 bases and J by 5 bases, with 5 bases between the two germline ends.